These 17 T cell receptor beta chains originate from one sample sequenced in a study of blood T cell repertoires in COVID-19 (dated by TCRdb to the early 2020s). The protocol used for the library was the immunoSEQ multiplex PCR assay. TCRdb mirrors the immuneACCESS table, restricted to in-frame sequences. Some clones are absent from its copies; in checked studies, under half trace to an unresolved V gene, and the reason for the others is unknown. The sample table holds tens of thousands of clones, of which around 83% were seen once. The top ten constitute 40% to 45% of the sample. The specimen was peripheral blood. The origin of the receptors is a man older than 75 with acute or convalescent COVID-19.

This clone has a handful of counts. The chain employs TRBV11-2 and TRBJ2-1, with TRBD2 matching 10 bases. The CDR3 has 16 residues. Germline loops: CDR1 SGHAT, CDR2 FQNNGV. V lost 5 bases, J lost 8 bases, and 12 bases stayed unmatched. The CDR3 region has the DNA TGTGCCAGCAGCCCCCCGGGACTAGCGACCCGGTATGAGCAGTTCTTC. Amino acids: CASSPPGLATRYEQFF. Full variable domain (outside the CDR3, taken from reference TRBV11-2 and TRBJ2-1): EAGVAQSPRYKIIEKRQSVAFWCNPISGHATLYWYQQILGQGPKLLIQFQNNGVVDDSQLPKDRFSAERLKGVDSTLKIQPAKLEDSAVYLCASSPPGLATRYEQFFGPGTRLTVL.

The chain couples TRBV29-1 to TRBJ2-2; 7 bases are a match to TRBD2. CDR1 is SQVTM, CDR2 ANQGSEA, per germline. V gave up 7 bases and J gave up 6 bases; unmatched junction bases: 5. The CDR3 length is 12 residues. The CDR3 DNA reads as TGCAGCGCCCGAGCGGGGTCCGGGGAGCTGTTTTTT. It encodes CSARAGSGELFF.

CDR3 nucleotide sequence: TGCGCCAGCAGCTTTGGTCCGGGGAACACTGAAGCTTTCTTT. Protein product: CASSFGPGNTEAFF. The chain uses TRBV5-1 and TRBJ1-1; no firm D call. CDR3 length: 14 residues. V shed 2 bases and J shed 1 base, with 9 bases lying between them. CDR1 and CDR2 (germline): SGHRS, YFSETQ.

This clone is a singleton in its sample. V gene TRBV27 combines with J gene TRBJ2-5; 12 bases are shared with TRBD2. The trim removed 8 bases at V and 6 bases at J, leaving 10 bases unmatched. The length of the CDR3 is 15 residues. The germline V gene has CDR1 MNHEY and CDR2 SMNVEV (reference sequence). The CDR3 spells CASGDLAGGVQTQYF. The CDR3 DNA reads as TGTGCCAGCGGAGACCTAGCGGGAGGGGTTCAGACCCAGTACTTC.

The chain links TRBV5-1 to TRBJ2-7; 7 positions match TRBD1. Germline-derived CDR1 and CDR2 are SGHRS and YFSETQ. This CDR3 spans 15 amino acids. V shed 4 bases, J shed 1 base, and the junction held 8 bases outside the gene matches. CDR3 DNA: TGCGCCAGCAGCCTAAACAGGGGCAATTCCTACGAGCAGTACTTC. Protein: CASSLNRGNSYEQYF.

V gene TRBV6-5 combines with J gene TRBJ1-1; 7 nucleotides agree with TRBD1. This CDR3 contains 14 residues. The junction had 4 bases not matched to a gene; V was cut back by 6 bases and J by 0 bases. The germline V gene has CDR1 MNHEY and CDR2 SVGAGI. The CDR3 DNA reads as TGTGCCAGCAGGAGACAGGGCATGAACACTGAAGCTTTCTTT. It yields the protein CASRRQGMNTEAFF.

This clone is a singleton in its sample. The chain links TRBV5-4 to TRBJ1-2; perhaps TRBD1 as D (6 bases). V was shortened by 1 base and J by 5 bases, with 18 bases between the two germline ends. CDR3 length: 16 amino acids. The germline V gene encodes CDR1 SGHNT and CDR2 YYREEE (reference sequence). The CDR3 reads CASSLNPGHQNYGYTF. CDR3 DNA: TGTGCCAGCAGCTTGAACCCGGGACACCAGAATTATGGCTACACCTTC.

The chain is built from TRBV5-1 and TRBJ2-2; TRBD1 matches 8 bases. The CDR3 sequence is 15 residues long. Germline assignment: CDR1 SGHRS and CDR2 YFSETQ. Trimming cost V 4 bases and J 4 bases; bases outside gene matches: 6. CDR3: CASSPDRAGTGELFF. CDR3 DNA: TGCGCCAGCAGCCCGGACAGGGCTGGCACCGGGGAGCTGTTTTTT.

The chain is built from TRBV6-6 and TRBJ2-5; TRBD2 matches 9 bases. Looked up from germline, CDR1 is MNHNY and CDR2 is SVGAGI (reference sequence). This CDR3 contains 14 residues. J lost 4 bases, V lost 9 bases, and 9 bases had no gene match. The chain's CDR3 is CASTGASGIETQYF. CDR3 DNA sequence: TGTGCCAGTACGGGGGCTAGCGGGATAGAGACCCAGTACTTC.

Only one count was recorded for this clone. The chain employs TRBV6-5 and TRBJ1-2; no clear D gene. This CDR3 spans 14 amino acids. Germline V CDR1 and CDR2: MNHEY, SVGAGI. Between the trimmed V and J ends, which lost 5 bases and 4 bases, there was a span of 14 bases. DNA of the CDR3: TGTGCCAGCAGTCCCATGGGAGGTTCCTATGGCTACACCTTC. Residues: CASSPMGGSYGYTF.

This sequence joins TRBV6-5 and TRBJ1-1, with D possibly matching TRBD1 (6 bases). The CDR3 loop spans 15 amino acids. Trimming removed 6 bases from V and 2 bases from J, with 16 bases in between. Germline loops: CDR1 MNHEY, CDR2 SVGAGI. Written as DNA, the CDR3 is TGTGCCAGCAGCAAGGGGGGGACACTCAACACTGAAGCTTTCTTT. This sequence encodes CASSKGGTLNTEAFF.

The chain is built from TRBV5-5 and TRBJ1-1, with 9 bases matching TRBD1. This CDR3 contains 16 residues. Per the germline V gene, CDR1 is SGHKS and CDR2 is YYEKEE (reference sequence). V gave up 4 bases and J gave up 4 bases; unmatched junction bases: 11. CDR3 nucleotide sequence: TGTGCCAGCAGCCCGGACAGGGGCTTGTTTGGCACTGAAGCTTTCTTT. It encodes CASSPDRGLFGTEAFF.

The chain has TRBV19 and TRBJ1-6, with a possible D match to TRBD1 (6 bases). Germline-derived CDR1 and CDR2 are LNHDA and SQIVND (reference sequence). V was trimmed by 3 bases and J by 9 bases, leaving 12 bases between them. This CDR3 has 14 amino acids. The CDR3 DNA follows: TGTGCCAGTAGTATGGGCAGGGGTATTTCACCCCTCCACTTT. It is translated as CASSMGRGISPLHF. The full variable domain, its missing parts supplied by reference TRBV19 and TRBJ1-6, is DGGITQSPKYLFRKEGQNVTLSCEQNLNHDAMYWYRQDPGQGLRLIYYSQIVNDFQKGDIAEGYSVSREKKESFPLTVTSAQKNPTAFYLCASSMGRGISPLHFGNGTRLTVT.

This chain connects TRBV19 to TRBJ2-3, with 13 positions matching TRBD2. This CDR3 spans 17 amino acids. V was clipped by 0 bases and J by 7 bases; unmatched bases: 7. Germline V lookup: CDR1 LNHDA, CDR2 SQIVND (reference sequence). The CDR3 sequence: CASSIDQTSGGRNTQYF. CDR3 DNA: TGTGCCAGTAGTATAGATCAGACTAGCGGGGGGCGGAATACGCAGTATTTT. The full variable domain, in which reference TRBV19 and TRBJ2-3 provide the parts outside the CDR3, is DGGITQSPKYLFRKEGQNVTLSCEQNLNHDAMYWYRQDPGQGLRLIYYSQIVNDFQKGDIAEGYSVSREKKESFPLTVTSAQKNPTAFYLCASSIDQTSGGRNTQYFGPGTRLTVL.

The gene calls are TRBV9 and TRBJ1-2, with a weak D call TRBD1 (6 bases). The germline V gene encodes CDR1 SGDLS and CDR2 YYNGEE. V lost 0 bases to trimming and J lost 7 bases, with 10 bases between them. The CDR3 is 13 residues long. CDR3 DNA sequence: TGTGCCAGCAGCGTAGGAAGGGGGAGTGGCTACACCTTC. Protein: CASSVGRGSGYTF.

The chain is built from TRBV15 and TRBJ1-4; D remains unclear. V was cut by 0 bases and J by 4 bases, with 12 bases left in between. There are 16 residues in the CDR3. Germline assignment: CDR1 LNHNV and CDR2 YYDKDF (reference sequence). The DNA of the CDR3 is TGTGCCACCAGCAGAGATTACGGGATACATAATGAAAAACTGTTTTTT. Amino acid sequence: CATSRDYGIHNEKLFF.

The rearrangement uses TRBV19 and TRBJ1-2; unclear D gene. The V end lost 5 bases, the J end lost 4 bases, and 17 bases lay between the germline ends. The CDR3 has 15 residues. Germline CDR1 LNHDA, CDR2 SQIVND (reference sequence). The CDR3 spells CASSLPSGRGYGYTF. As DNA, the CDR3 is TGTGCCAGTAGTTTACCGAGCGGGCGAGGCTATGGCTACACCTTC.